This T cell receptor beta chain was identified in a study of human T cells and chemical hapten exposure. Study findings and constraints: Alopecia affected the donors, so their immune response may differ from healthy people's. Counts of TCRs above 1 in 1000 frequency stayed unchanged with DPC sensitization.

Trimming took off 3 bases at V and 1 base at J, with 20 bases between the two ends. The CDR3 consists of 18 residues. MiXCR was run by TCRdb on the RACE reads, yielding one entry per CDR3 protein. Among roughly 200,000 distinct CDR3 sequences, approximately 26% were seen once, and the ten largest hold about 2.3%. Time point reported: patch test 3, about 24 weeks after DPC sensitization. Described treatment: therapeutic diphenylcyclopropenone sensitization with weekly scalp DPC. The template was total RNA from unfractionated whole blood. A remark on this clonotype: The antigen is undetermined.

This clonotype originated in a woman aged 40-49 years with alopecia areata. Some clones in this sample may be carry-over from other donors' samples. The sequenced sample was whole blood, obtained in connection with sensitization to the hapten diphenylcyclopropenone (DPC). The chain combines TRBV12-3 or TRBV12-4 with TRBJ2-3; no reliable D call. The CDR3 DNA reads as TGTGCCAGCAGTTTTAGCCCCATAGGGCTCCTCGGCACAGATACGCAGTATTTT. Its protein is CASSFSPIGLLGTDTQYF.